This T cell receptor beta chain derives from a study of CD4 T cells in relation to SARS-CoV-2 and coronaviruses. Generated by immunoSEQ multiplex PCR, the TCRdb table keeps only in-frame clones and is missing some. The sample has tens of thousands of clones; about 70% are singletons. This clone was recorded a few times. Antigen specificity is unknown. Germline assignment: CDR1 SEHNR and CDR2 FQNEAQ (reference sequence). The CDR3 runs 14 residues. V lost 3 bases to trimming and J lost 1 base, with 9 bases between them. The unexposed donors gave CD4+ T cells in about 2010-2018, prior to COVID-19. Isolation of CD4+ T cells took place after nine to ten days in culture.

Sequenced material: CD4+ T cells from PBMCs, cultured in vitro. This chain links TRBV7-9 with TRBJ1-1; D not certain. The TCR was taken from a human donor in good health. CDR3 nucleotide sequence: TGTGCCAGCAGCTTGTATGCTACGAACACTGAAGCTTTCTTT. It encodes CASSLYATNTEAFF.